This TCR beta chain is from a study of pediatric ulcerative colitis. The assay was run at survey level. Using immunoSEQ multiplex PCR, the repertoire was profiled, and TCRdb retains in-frame clones only, with some absent. The sample holds tens of thousands of clones; about 90% are singletons and the top ten take approximately 3.7%. Germline-derived CDR1 and CDR2 are SEHNR and FQNEAQ (reference sequence). The CDR3 is made up of 15 amino acids. The germline V and J ends were trimmed by 1 base and 0 bases, with 10 bases remaining between them. The rearrangement joins TRBV7-9 to TRBJ2-7; a weak D match, TRBD1 (6 bases). The specimen was blood. The clonotype was recovered from a boy younger than 18 with severe ulcerative colitis. The CDR3 here is CASSLGGQSSYEQYF. In DNA, the CDR3 is TGTGCCAGCAGCTTAGGTGGACAGAGCTCCTACGAGCAGTACTTC. Full variable domain (missing parts from reference TRBV7-9 and TRBJ2-7): DTGVSQNPRHKITKRGQNVTFRCDPISEHNRLYWYRQTLGQGPEFLTYFQNEAQLEKSRLLSDRFSAERPKGSFSTLEIQRTEQGDSAMYLCASSLGGQSSYEQYFGPGTRLTVT.